This T cell receptor (beta chain) was obtained from a study of Ad26.COV2.S vaccination and SARS-CoV-2 variants. In the study overall: Ad26.COV2.S was injected intramuscularly once or twice, 56 days apart.

Study-level findings and limits: Ad26.COV2.S recipients had broader spike-specific TCRs (P = 0.0014). Substantial breadth in spike-specific CD8+ and CD4+ T cell responses was reportedly seen after vaccination.

Some clones are missing from TCRdb's copy, which holds only in-frame ones; the method was immunoSEQ multiplex PCR. This sample carries about 350,000 clones, roughly nine tenths of them seen once, and the ten largest clones take roughly 6%. V gave up 1 base and J gave up 0 bases, with 19 bases separating them. CDR1 and CDR2 from the germline V gene are LNHDA and SQIVND (reference sequence). There are 20 residues in the CDR3. Treatment specified: 19 received Ad26.COV2.S at low or high dose, single or two shots; roughly five received placebo; per-sample allocation not given. Sampling was performed 63 days after the first vaccine or placebo injection. An Ad26 vector that expressed Wuhan-strain SARS-CoV-2 spike constituted the vaccine. A remark on this clone: Its antigen is not known.

This TCR derives from a person between 18 and 65 years old who received the Ad26.COV2.S COVID-19 vaccine or a placebo. This chain uses TRBV19 with TRBJ1-6, with D uncertain. Specimen: peripheral blood, collected in a trial of Ad26.COV2.S vaccine versus placebo. Here the CDR3 reads CASSIVPSRRLSSYNSPLHF. The CDR3 nucleotides are TGTGCCAGTAGTATAGTCCCCTCGCGCAGACTTAGCTCCTATAATTCACCCCTCCACTTT.